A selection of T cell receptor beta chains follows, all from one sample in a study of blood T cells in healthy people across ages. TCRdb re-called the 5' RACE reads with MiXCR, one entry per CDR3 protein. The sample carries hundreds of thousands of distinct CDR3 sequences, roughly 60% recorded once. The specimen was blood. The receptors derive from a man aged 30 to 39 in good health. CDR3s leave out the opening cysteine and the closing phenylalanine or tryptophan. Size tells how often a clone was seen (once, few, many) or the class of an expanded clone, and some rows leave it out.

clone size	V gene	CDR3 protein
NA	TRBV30	ASLIPTDTQY
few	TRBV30	AWSPLSYEQY
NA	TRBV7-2	ASSSLASTGELF
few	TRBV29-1	SVARQGKGNEQF
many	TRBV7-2	ASSLYQTQY
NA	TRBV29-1	SVKGGGTVTGELF
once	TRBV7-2	ASSWDRLSYGYT
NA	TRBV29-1	SVEDGYNQPQH
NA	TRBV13	ASIEEGAGANVLT
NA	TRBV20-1	SARDGSEHEQF
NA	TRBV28	ASTSSGFTYEQY
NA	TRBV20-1	SARTSGGRRSYNEQF
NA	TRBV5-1	ASSLPRTGGYNEQY
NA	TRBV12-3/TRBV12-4	ASRNRDGVRAF
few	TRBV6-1	ASSEPGRLNEKLF
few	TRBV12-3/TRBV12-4	ASSPLGADTQY
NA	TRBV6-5	ASSYSTRTSGSYEQY
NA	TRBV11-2	ASSGVAKNIQY
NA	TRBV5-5	ASSLEGQAYNEQF
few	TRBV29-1	SVAGAAPFNEQF
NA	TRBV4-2	ASGSGQAGST
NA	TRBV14	ASSQSSRDRVSGTEAF
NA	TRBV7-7	ASSLDRGQETQY
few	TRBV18	ASSPQKLTGTQY
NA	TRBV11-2	ASNGGGRIYEQY
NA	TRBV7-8	ASSFRNTGELF
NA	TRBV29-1	SAGQNNERF
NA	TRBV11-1	ASSTDRGGYEQY
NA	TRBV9	ASSLTGTSSGANVLT
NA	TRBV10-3	AISDQQTNGYT
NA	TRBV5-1	ASSPEGDTRYGYT
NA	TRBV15	ATSDGTSGRIPRASNEQF
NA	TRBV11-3	ASSLVSGWRLAMYNEQF
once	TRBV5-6	ASRQDRGTQY
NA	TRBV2	ASSEATGSSQPQH
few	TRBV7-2	ASSLEGGDPYEQY
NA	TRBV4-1	ASSRTSRGAHNEQY
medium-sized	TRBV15	ATSRDLEGFLYGYT
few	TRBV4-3	ARWIADRGPYEQY
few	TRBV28	ASTEASSGANVLT
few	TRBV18	ASSPSGEIGGYT
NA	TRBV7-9	ASSLGGNPDTQY
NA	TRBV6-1	ASSEDEGTNEKLF
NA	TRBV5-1	ASSFGVGRNEQF
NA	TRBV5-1	ASSLAGQEGVGGYT
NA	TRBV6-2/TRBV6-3	ASTRNQGREYSYEQY
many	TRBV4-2	ASSQVDSHPNYGYT